The next 21 T cell receptor beta chains were all read from a single sample in a study of identical twins. TCRdb independently ran MiXCR on the 5' RACE reads; one entry per CDR3 protein. The data hold about 1.7 million distinct CDR3 sequences, with less than 35% observed a single time. Material: cord blood. All receptors come from a newborn girl in good health.

This clonotype turned up a few times. The chain has TRBV20-1 and TRBJ2-1; TRBD2 aligns across 8 bases. Trimming took 0 bases from V and 6 from J; bases not matched to a gene: 4. Germline V CDR1 and CDR2: DFQATT, SNEGSKA (reference sequence). There are 14 residues in the CDR3. The CDR3: CSARDQREFNEQFF. The CDR3, as DNA: TGCAGTGCTAGAGATCAGCGGGAGTTCAATGAGCAGTTCTTC.

There are many counts of this clonotype. The chain carries TRBV4-2 and TRBJ2-1, with TRBD2 as a possible D gene (7 bases). V lost 5 bases, J lost 5 bases, and 10 bases lay in between. From germline, CDR1 is LGHNA and CDR2 YNFKEQ. The CDR3 has 13 amino acids. The CDR3 DNA reads as TGTGCCAGCAGCGGGGGGGGCCACAATGAGCAGTTCTTC. Its protein product is CASSGGGHNEQFF.

The chain recombines TRBV19 with TRBJ1-1; a weak D match, TRBD1 (5 bases). The CDR3 length is 12 residues. The V gene lost 1 base and the J gene lost 8 bases, with 8 bases spanning the gap. The germline V gene has CDR1 LNHDA and CDR2 SQIVND (reference sequence). The CDR3 nucleotides read TGTGCCAGTAGTATAGGGGACTGGGAAGCTTTCTTT. It translates to CASSIGDWEAFF.

The rearrangement uses TRBV6-6 and TRBJ2-2, with D unresolved. V lost 3 bases, J lost 3 bases, and 8 bases lay in between. The length of the CDR3 is 14 residues. Germline V CDR1 and CDR2: MNHNY, SVGAGI (reference sequence). DNA of the CDR3: TGTGCCAGCAGTTATGACGAATACACCGGGGAGCTGTTTTTT. Translated, it gives CASSYDEYTGELFF.

The V gene is TRBV7-2, the J gene TRBJ1-6; 7 bases map to TRBD1. The CDR3 has 16 residues. V shed 5 bases, J shed 0 bases, and the junction held 4 bases outside the gene matches. Germline V gives CDR1 SGHTA, CDR2 FQGNSA. The DNA for the CDR3 is TGTGCCAGCAGCCCACAGGGGAGCTCCTATAATTCACCCCTCCACTTT. Translation gives CASSPQGSSYNSPLHF.

This sequence joins TRBV27 and TRBJ1-3, with D tentatively TRBD1 (5 bases). V was trimmed by 5 bases and J by 2 bases, leaving 13 bases between them. The V gene's germline CDR1 is MNHEY and CDR2 SMNVEV (reference sequence). The CDR3 contains 15 residues. This CDR3 reads CASSPRGLPGNTIYF. The DNA for the CDR3 is TGTGCCAGCAGTCCTAGGGGACTCCCTGGAAACACCATATATTTT.

This clonotype was observed a handful of times. This sequence joins TRBV21-1 and TRBJ2-3; TRBD2 is the table's D call, not checked against the DNA. TRBV21-1 is annotated as a pseudogene. The CDR3 consists of 16 residues. The CDR3 nucleotides are TGTGCCAGCAGCAAACGGACTAGCGGGAGGACAGATACGCAGTATTTT. The encoded protein is CASSKRTSGRTDTQYF.

This rearrangement joins TRBV11-1 to TRBJ1-1; tentative D call: TRBD1 (5 bases). Germline V CDR1 and CDR2: SGHAT, FQDESV (reference sequence). The CDR3 extends over 14 amino acids. V dropped 5 bases and J dropped 5 bases, with 15 bases sitting between them. DNA for the CDR3: TGTGCCAGCAGCCGCTCGGAGGGGCGGACTGAAGCTTTCTTT. Its protein is CASSRSEGRTEAFF.

This chain connects TRBV20-1 to TRBJ1-4; 9 bases are a match to TRBD1. This CDR3 has 14 amino acids. Losses at the gene ends were 2 bases for V and 7 bases for J; bases not matched to a gene: 5. CDR1 DFQATT and CDR2 SNEGSKA come from the germline V gene (reference sequence). The chain's CDR3 is CSARPGTGREKLFF. The CDR3, as DNA: TGCAGTGCTAGACCCGGGACAGGGCGTGAAAAACTGTTTTTT.

The V and J genes are TRBV15 and TRBJ2-5; TRBD1 aligns across 8 bases. The end of the DNA fits TRBJ2-7 better, so the J call may be wrong. CDR3 size: 14 residues. The germline V gene encodes CDR1 LNHNV and CDR2 YYDKDF (reference sequence). Written as DNA, the CDR3 is TGTGCCACCAGCCGTGGACAGGGTCTCTACGAGCAGTACTTC. It yields the protein CATSRGQGLYEQYF.

The V gene is TRBV13, the J gene TRBJ2-7, with 7 nucleotides matching TRBD1. The J segment lost 2 bases and the V segment lost 5 bases, leaving 6 bases of the junction unmatched. CDR3 size: 14 residues. CDR1 and CDR2 (germline): PRHDT, FYEKMQ (reference sequence). Written as DNA, the CDR3 is TGTGCCAGCAGCCGCTTGACAGGGACCTACGAGCAGTACTTC. Translating gives CASSRLTGTYEQYF.

This clonotype occurred a few times. The chain employs TRBV20-1 and TRBJ1-2; 9 nucleotides align to TRBD1. Trimming cost V 3 bases and J 4 bases; bases outside gene matches: 6. Germline-derived CDR1 and CDR2 are DFQATT and SNEGSKA (reference sequence). The CDR3 has 14 residues. The CDR3 loop reads CSASDMTGGYGYTF. The CDR3 DNA is TGCAGTGCTAGCGATATGACAGGGGGCTATGGCTACACCTTC.

There are a few counts of this clonotype. V and J are TRBV6-5 and TRBJ2-4; maybe TRBD2 (6 bases). The germline V and J ends were trimmed by 6 bases and 13 bases, with 19 bases remaining between them. The CDR3 spans 13 residues. CDR1 and CDR2 from the germline V gene are MNHEY and SVGAGI. This CDR3 reads CASSQTVSGEQYF. The CDR3 DNA reads as TGTGCCAGCAGCCAGACAGTTTCGGGAGAGCAGTACTTC.

This clonotype was seen ten or more times. The V call is TRBV7-8, the J call TRBJ2-3; unclear D gene. Between the trimmed V and J ends, which lost 3 bases and 2 bases, there was a span of 12 bases. The CDR3 runs to 15 residues. Germline CDR1 and CDR2: SGHVS and FQNEAQ. As DNA, the CDR3 is TGTGCCAGCAGCTTCCATACGCGTCCCACAGATACGCAGTATTTT. Its protein product is CASSFHTRPTDTQYF.

This clonotype has only a few counts. V is TRBV18 and J is TRBJ2-5; D not certain. Looked up from germline, CDR1 is KGHSH and CDR2 is LQKENI. The germline V and J ends were trimmed by 1 base and 1 base, with 10 bases remaining between them. This CDR3 contains 15 residues. CDR3 loop: CASSPRNGPQETQYF. CDR3 DNA: TGTGCCAGCTCACCACGAAACGGACCCCAAGAGACCCAGTACTTC. The whole variable domain, filled in from reference TRBV18 and TRBJ2-5, reads NAGVMQNPRHLVRRRGQEARLRCSPMKGHSHVYWYRQLPEEGLKFMVYLQKENIIDESGMPKERFSAEFPKEGPSILRIQQVVRGDSAAYFCASSPRNGPQETQYFGPGTRLLVL.

The V call is TRBV12-3 or TRBV12-4, the J call TRBJ2-7, with D possibly TRBD2 on 5 matching bases. The V end was cut by 2 bases, the J end by 2 bases, with 13 bases between. The CDR3 runs 15 residues. The CDR3: CASSLTRLRPYEQYF. The CDR3 nucleotides are TGTGCCAGCAGTTTAACTAGGTTGAGGCCCTACGAGCAGTACTTC.

Note on this clonotype: At one end, the junction sequence differs from germline, possibly due to a read error. V and J are TRBV20-1 and TRBJ2-5; D is possibly TRBD1 (6 bases). This CDR3 is 15 amino acids long. The V gene's germline CDR1 is DFQATT and CDR2 SNEGSKA (reference sequence). CDR3: CGARGNWGLGETQYF. DNA of the CDR3: TGCGGTGCTAGAGGGAATTGGGGGCTAGGCGAGACCCAGTACTTC.

The sample holds a few counts of this clonotype. The V call is TRBV20-1, the J call TRBJ1-4; D gene unclear. The V gene lost 6 bases and the J gene lost 8 bases, with 22 bases spanning the gap. Germline V CDR1 and CDR2: DFQATT, SNEGSKA (reference sequence). This CDR3 has 15 residues. CDR3 protein: CSATPTLGDNEKLFF. CDR3 in DNA: TGCAGTGCCACCCCCACTCTAGGTGACAACGAAAAACTGTTTTTT.

The sample holds a few counts of this clonotype. The chain links TRBV5-5 to TRBJ1-2; 9 nucleotides align to TRBD1. Germline-derived CDR1 and CDR2 are SGHKS and YYEKEE (reference sequence). V was pared by 0 bases and J by 4 bases, with 7 bases of the junction left unmatched. The CDR3 has 16 amino acids. CDR3 in amino acids: CASSLDFRDRVYGYTF. The CDR3 coding sequence is TGTGCCAGCAGCTTGGATTTTCGGGACAGGGTCTATGGCTACACCTTC.

This clonotype came up a few times. This chain joins TRBV6-4 and TRBJ1-1; the D is unclear. The CDR3 has 16 residues. Germline V gene lookup returns CDR1 MRHNA and CDR2 SNTAGT. Trimming left V 0 bases short and J 3 bases short, with 14 bases between. CDR3 DNA: TGTGCCAGCAGTGACTCGAGGGAACCGCGGGACACTGAAGCTTTCTTT. Encoded protein: CASSDSREPRDTEAFF.

The rearrangement uses TRBV7-8 and TRBJ2-3; the match to TRBD1 covers 8 bases. CDR1 is SGHVS and CDR2 is FQNEAQ in the germline V gene. There are 18 residues in the CDR3. V dropped 5 bases and J dropped 0; count of bases not matched to a gene: 13. The chain's CDR3 is CASSLRGRGPASTDTQYF. CDR3 in DNA: TGTGCCAGCAGCCTCCGGGGCAGGGGGCCAGCTAGCACAGATACGCAGTATTTT.